This record looks at one T cell receptor beta chain sequence and its context. It was CD45RO-negative cells, positively selected for CCR7, that made up naive CD8 cells, with terminally differentiated effector memory CD45RA+ cells excluded. V lost 1 base and J lost 4; bases outside the gene matches: 8. Germline V CDR1 and CDR2: SGDLS, YYNGEE. This CDR3 contains 16 residues. This entry comes from a study of shared clonotypes between healthy human individuals. TCRdb keeps only in-frame clones here, not all; method: immunoSEQ multiplex PCR. This table holds 2 million to 2.5 million clones, approximately 94% found once.

V is TRBV9 and J is TRBJ1-3; 7 bases are a match to TRBD1. This receptor was obtained from a man aged 18 to 35 in good health. The sample taken for sequencing was naive CD8+ T cells sorted from blood. CDR3 residues: CASSVTGEGAGNTIYF. The DNA for the CDR3 is TGTGCCAGCAGCGTAACCGGTGAGGGGGCCGGAAACACCATATATTTT.